This T cell receptor beta chain is drawn from a study of PD-1 blockade in mismatch repair-deficient tumors (dated by TCRdb to between 2016 and 2019). General notes on the study: Between September 2013 and late 2016, the trial enrolled approximately 91 consecutive patients with roughly twelve types of mismatch repair-deficient cancer, all of whom had received prior treatment and were progressing. Tumor-associated T cell clones were tracked in the peripheral blood of patients responding to PD-1 blockade by deep sequencing of TCR CDR3 regions.

V sheds 6 bases and J sheds 8 bases, leaving 19 bases between their ends. The CDR3 spans 15 residues, from the cysteine through the phenylalanine. This entry keeps only the CDR3 DNA: 45 bases, framed from base 1. For CDR1 and CDR2, the germline V gene lists MDHEN and SYDVKM. The method was the immunoSEQ multiplex PCR assay. Sourced from immuneACCESS, this table was stored by TCRdb with only in-frame sequences that have V and J called. A share of the clones is absent; for the studies checked, an unresolved V gene accounts for under half, and the remainder has no known explanation. The sample table shows around 52,000 clones, and about 84% are seen once. In total, the top ten clones hold 7% to 8.5% of the sample. Turning to this clone: Its antigen has not been determined. Per-base qualities were not stored, and no clone one base away is much larger.

Findings and caveats that apply to the study as a whole: Clones residing in the tumor, which were often undetectable in blood before treatment, expanded quickly after pembrolizumab and then contracted, generally before radiologic responses.

For each enrolled patient, mismatch repair deficiency was established using either polymerase chain reaction or immunohistochemistry. Three patients who responded to pembrolizumab therapy underwent TCR sequencing. The phase II trial prospectively tested pembrolizumab PD-1 blockade in advanced mismatch repair-deficient cancers regardless of tissue of origin. Serial peripheral blood T cell samples were collected before and at multiple times after starting PD-1 blockade. Blood sampling times were reported as weeks after the first pembrolizumab dose. The TCR was taken from an adult with mismatch repair-deficient cancer. The chain employs TRBV28 and TRBJ2-2; the D match is possibly TRBD1 or TRBD2, with 5 bases aligned in each. The starting material was peripheral blood, obtained roughly 20 weeks after starting pembrolizumab. The CDR3 corresponds to CASSPPRGAGGELFF. The nucleotide sequence is given as TGTGCCAGCAGCCCGCCCCGGGGCGCGGGTGGGGAGCTGTTTTTT.